This T cell receptor (beta chain) was identified during a study of cytomegalovirus exposure and HLA in healthy donors. Study outcomes and limitations: The study flagged some 180 TCR beta chains as cytomegalovirus-associated. Later analysis identified a missense DCLRE1C variant that was linked to TCR beta V- and J-gene trimming. Most of the TCR beta V segments (in an earlier analysis) were productive either about 87% or about 30% of the time.

As for this clone: Its antigen is as yet unknown.

The CDR3 runs to 14 residues. Trimming removed 4 bases from V and 7 bases from J; junction bases left unmatched: 7. Germline loops: CDR1 SEHNR, CDR2 FQNEAQ (reference sequence). PCR primers comprised 60 Vbeta and 13 Jbeta primers. Clones were read by immunoSEQ multiplex PCR, and TCRdb kept only the in-frame ones, dropping some. This sample has 62,000 or so clones, with around 87% found just once. This sequence was found in a man aged 18 to 35 in good health and CMV-seronegative. The rearrangement links TRBV7-9 to TRBJ1-2, with TRBD1 identical over 9 bases. The sequenced sample was PBMCs. The CDR3 loop reads CASSYEGTGIGYTF. The CDR3 nucleotides are TGTGCCAGCAGCTACGAAGGGACAGGGATTGGCTACACCTTC.